Presented here are 5 T cell receptor beta chains from one specimen sequenced in a study of neurological immune-mediated disorders. TCRdb analysed the 5' RACE reads with MiXCR anew, one entry per CDR3 protein. The repertoire holds more than 70,000 distinct CDR3 sequences, with 10% as singletons. The sequencing sample was made of PBMCs. The receptor source for this set is a man in his forties in good health.

In this sample, this clonotype turned up many times. Written as DNA, the CDR3 is TGTGCCAGCTGTCCTAGCGGAAGGAATGAGCAGTTCTTC. It translates to CASCPSGRNEQFF. V usage is TRBV7-9 and J usage is TRBJ2-1, with 7 bases aligning to TRBD2. Germline loops: CDR1 SEHNR, CDR2 FQNEAQ (reference sequence). The V segment lost 8 bases and the J segment 7 bases; nucleotides outside the gene matches: 8. The CDR3 contains 13 residues.

The chain couples TRBV7-2 to TRBJ1-1, with 9 bases aligning to TRBD1. V was pared by 5 bases and J by 7 bases, with 8 bases of the junction left unmatched. CDR1 is SGHTA, CDR2 FQGNSA, per germline. This CDR3 contains 14 residues. The DNA of the CDR3 is TGTGCCAGCAGCCCCGCCACAGGGGGCTTTGAAGCTTTCTTT. It specifies CASSPATGGFEAFF.

Comments on this clonotype: This clone may be a read error of a much larger clone one base away. The chain combines TRBV5-1 with TRBJ1-2; 9 bases fit TRBD1. Germline V gene lookup returns CDR1 SGHRS and CDR2 YFSETQ. The CDR3 is 14 amino acids. CDR3 bases: TGCGCCAGCAGCTCCGGGACAGGGAACTATAGCTACACCTTC. Encoded protein: CASSSGTGNYSYTF.

This clonotype was seen at least ten times. The chain combines TRBV5-6 with TRBJ1-1; D ambiguous. Germline assignment: CDR1 SGHDT and CDR2 YYEEEE. V lost 4 bases, J lost 3 bases, and 19 bases lay in between. This CDR3 contains 16 residues. CDR3 residues: CASSPILKGLDTEAFF. CDR3 DNA sequence: TGTGCCAGCAGCCCTATTTTAAAGGGATTAGACACTGAAGCTTTCTTT.

This clonotype came up many times. The chain uses TRBV7-3 and TRBJ2-3; D is ambiguous. CDR3 length equals 13 residues. Germline CDR1 SGHTA, CDR2 FQGTGA. Trimming took off 5 bases at V and 12 bases at J, with 18 bases between the two ends. CDR3: CASSRLIPEVQYF. The CDR3, as DNA: TGTGCCAGCAGCCGCCTAATACCAGAGGTTCAGTATTTT.